Below, 32 T cell receptor beta chains from the same sample are listed, as sequenced in a study of blood T cell repertoires in COVID-19. TCRdb's copy holds only in-frame clones and misses some; the assay was immunoSEQ multiplex PCR. The profile shows about 180,000 clones, around 87% of them singletons. The sample was peripheral blood. The receptors were sampled from a man aged 35-49 years with active or convalescent COVID-19.

This clone was seen a single time. The V and J genes are TRBV29-1 and TRBJ1-6; no clear D gene. V dropped 5 bases and J dropped 7 bases, with 15 bases sitting between them. CDR1 and CDR2 (germline): SQVTM, ANQGSEA. CDR3 length: 14 amino acids. CDR3 sequence reads: CSVLTGSENSPLHF. As DNA, the CDR3 is TGCAGCGTTCTTACCGGGAGTGAAAATTCACCCCTCCACTTT.

A note on this clone: The sample has other DNA sequences that encode this CDR3 too. The chain uses TRBV7-8 and TRBJ1-1, with 11 bases fitting TRBD1. Germline CDR1 SGHVS, CDR2 FQNEAQ. Trimming cost V 2 bases and J 1 base; bases outside gene matches: 3. There are 16 residues in the CDR3. CDR3 in DNA: TGTGCCAGCAGCTTAAGGGACAGGGGGTCGAACACTGAAGCTTTCTTT. It is translated as CASSLRDRGSNTEAFF.

This chain links TRBV13 with TRBJ1-1; a possible D gene is TRBD1 (5 bases). Germline CDR1 PRHDT, CDR2 FYEKMQ (reference sequence). The V and J ends lost 5 bases and 7 bases respectively, with 20 bases between them. This CDR3 contains 15 residues. CDR3: CASSPEARGTGEAFF. The DNA for the CDR3 is TGTGCCAGCAGCCCCGAGGCGCGTGGAACAGGTGAAGCTTTCTTT.

The V gene is TRBV7-9, the J gene TRBJ2-7; D is possibly TRBD2 (5 bases). In germline, CDR1 is SEHNR, CDR2 FQNEAQ (reference sequence). V lost 3 bases to trimming and J lost 5 bases, with 5 bases between them. The length of the CDR3 is 11 residues. The CDR3 sequence: CASSLEDEQYF. In DNA form, the CDR3 reads TGTGCCAGCAGCTTGGAGGACGAGCAGTACTTC.

The genes are TRBV6-5 and TRBJ1-2; tentative D call: TRBD1 (6 bases). The V gene lost 5 bases and the J gene lost 2 bases, with 12 bases spanning the gap. Germline CDR1 MNHEY, CDR2 SVGAGI. The CDR3 totals 14 residues. CDR3 sequence (DNA): TGTGCCAGCAGTATTCAGCAGGGGAACTATGGCTACACCTTC. This codes for CASSIQQGNYGYTF.

The V and J genes are TRBV18 and TRBJ2-2; possibly TRBD1 for D (5 bases). The CDR3 contains 16 residues. V lost 6 bases and J lost 1, with 15 bases in between. Germline CDR1 and CDR2: KGHSH and LQKENI. This CDR3 is CASSTLTVRNTGELFF. The DNA for the CDR3 is TGTGCCAGCTCGACCCTGACAGTTAGGAACACCGGGGAGCTGTTTTTT. Full variable domain (missing parts from reference TRBV18 and TRBJ2-2): NAGVMQNPRHLVRRRGQEARLRCSPMKGHSHVYWYRQLPEEGLKFMVYLQKENIIDESGMPKERFSAEFPKEGPSILRIQQVVRGDSAAYFCASSTLTVRNTGELFFGEGSRLTVL.

The V gene is TRBV7-9, the J gene TRBJ1-3; 10 nucleotides agree with TRBD1. This CDR3 comprises 19 residues. Trimming removed 6 bases from V and 0 bases from J; junction bases left unmatched: 14. Germline V gene data show CDR1 as SEHNR and CDR2 as FQNEAQ (reference sequence). The CDR3 DNA is TGTGCCAGCAGTGGACGGGACAGGGGCCTATTATCCTCTGGAAACACCATATATTTT. Translating gives CASSGRDRGLLSSGNTIYF.

The chain employs TRBV5-1 and TRBJ1-2, with 7 bases fitting TRBD1. CDR1 is SGHRS and CDR2 is YFSETQ in the germline V gene. The CDR3 has 15 residues. The V and J ends lost 4 bases and 4 bases, in that order; junction bases with no gene match: 10. The CDR3 loop is CASSAAKTGIYGYTF. CDR3 DNA: TGCGCCAGCAGCGCAGCCAAGACAGGGATCTATGGCTACACCTTC.

In DNA, the CDR3 is TGTGCCAGCAGCCCACAGGATTCACCCCTCCACTTT. Translation: CASSPQDSPLHF. The V and J genes are TRBV6-5 and TRBJ1-6; tentatively, D is TRBD1 (5 bases). The V and J ends lost 6 bases and 8 bases respectively, with 8 bases between them. CDR1 is MNHEY, CDR2 SVGAGI, per germline. This CDR3 is 12 amino acids long.

The chain couples TRBV5-1 to TRBJ2-5; D may be TRBD2 (6 bases). Germline V gene lookup returns CDR1 SGHRS and CDR2 YFSETQ. V lost 2 bases, J lost 5 bases, and 10 bases lay in between. CDR3 size: 13 residues. CDR3 nucleotides: TGCGCCAGCAGCTTAGCCAGCGGGGAGACCCAGTACTTC. This sequence encodes CASSLASGETQYF.

The chain recombines TRBV18 with TRBJ1-1, with 7 bases that match TRBD1. V was pared by 0 bases and J by 3 bases, with 13 bases of the junction left unmatched. Germline V gene data show CDR1 as KGHSH and CDR2 as LQKENI. The CDR3 spans 18 residues. The CDR3, as DNA: TGTGCCAGCTCACCACCGCGACAGGGCTCGTTTGGGGACACTGAAGCTTTCTTT. Translating gives CASSPPRQGSFGDTEAFF.

The chain employs TRBV18 and TRBJ2-3; D gene unclear. Germline V gene lookup returns CDR1 KGHSH and CDR2 LQKENI. The V end was cut by 1 base, the J end by 0 bases, with 11 bases between. The CDR3 has 16 amino acids. The DNA for the CDR3 is TGTGCCAGCTCACCACGACAAAGTTCTAGCACAGATACGCAGTATTTT. Its translation: CASSPRQSSSTDTQYF.

The V and J genes are TRBV6-5 and TRBJ1-2; 7 positions agree with TRBD1. The CDR3 covers 13 residues. V shed 8 bases, J shed 8 bases, and the junction held 11 bases outside the gene matches. Germline V gives CDR1 MNHEY, CDR2 SVGAGI. The CDR3 is CASRYRGGGGYTF. CDR3 coding DNA: TGTGCCAGCCGATACAGGGGTGGTGGAGGCTACACCTTC.

The chain has TRBV27 and TRBJ2-3; TRBD2 matches 12 bases. V was clipped by 1 base and J by 0 bases; unmatched bases: 8. The germline V gene has CDR1 MNHEY and CDR2 SMNVEV (reference sequence). This CDR3 is built from 19 residues. DNA for the CDR3: TGTGCCAGCAGTTTATGGGGCCGGACTAGCGGGGTAAGCACAGATACGCAGTATTTT. Protein product: CASSLWGRTSGVSTDTQYF.

This clone was observed a handful of times. V gene TRBV11-2 combines with J gene TRBJ2-1, with 8 bases that match TRBD1. J gave up 2 bases and V 6 bases, and 3 bases lay outside the gene matches. The CDR3 contains 14 residues. Germline lookup yields CDR1 SGHAT and CDR2 FQNNGV. CDR3 nucleotide sequence: TGTGCCAGCAGATCGACAGGGGCCTACAATGAGCAGTTCTTC. Encoded protein: CASRSTGAYNEQFF.

V gene TRBV4-2 combines with J gene TRBJ1-1; TRBD1 matches at 7 bases. Germline trimming cut 4 bases from V and 2 bases from J; bases unmatched to any gene: 4. Germline CDR1 LGHNA, CDR2 YNFKEQ. This CDR3 has 14 amino acids. The CDR3, as DNA: TGTGCCAGCAGCCCCGGGACAGAAAACACTGAAGCTTTCTTT. As protein: CASSPGTENTEAFF.

The rearrangement links TRBV6-2 or TRBV6-3 to TRBJ2-7; tentatively, D is TRBD1 (6 bases). The length of the CDR3 is 17 residues. From germline, CDR1 is MNHEY and CDR2 SVGEGT. V lost 2 bases, J lost 5 bases, and 22 bases lay in between. CDR3 DNA: TGTGCCAGCAGTTACCCAACGGACAGTACAAACCGCCACGAGCAGTACTTC. It specifies CASSYPTDSTNRHEQYF.

V usage is TRBV27 and J usage is TRBJ2-7; a possible D gene is TRBD1 (5 bases). Germline CDR1 and CDR2: MNHEY and SMNVEV (reference sequence). The V gene lost 4 bases and the J gene lost 5 bases, with 18 bases spanning the gap. The CDR3 contains 15 residues. The CDR3 reads CASSWGGLGSHEQYF. For the CDR3, the DNA is TGTGCCAGCAGTTGGGGCGGTCTTGGTTCTCACGAGCAGTACTTC.

The genes are TRBV19 and TRBJ2-2; the match to TRBD1 covers 7 bases. This CDR3 comprises 15 residues. V trimming: 7 bases; J trimming: 6 bases; junction bases outside the gene matches: 11. Per germline, CDR1 LNHDA and CDR2 SQIVND (reference sequence). CDR3 amino acids: CASIFDRVGSGELFF. CDR3 nucleotide sequence: TGTGCCAGTATCTTCGACAGGGTCGGGTCCGGGGAGCTGTTTTTT.

V is TRBV19 and J is TRBJ1-1, with TRBD1 matching 12 bases. The junction had 9 bases not matched to a gene; V was cut back by 6 bases and J by 1 base. This CDR3 comprises 17 residues. Germline V gene data show CDR1 as LNHDA and CDR2 as SQIVND (reference sequence). CDR3 coding DNA: TGTGCCAGTAGCCCGGGACAGGGGGCCTTAAGGAACACTGAAGCTTTCTTT. Protein product: CASSPGQGALRNTEAFF.

The V gene is TRBV5-6, the J gene TRBJ2-1, with a weak D call TRBD2 (5 bases). Per germline, CDR1 SGHDT and CDR2 YYEEEE. The CDR3 is 12 amino acids. Trimming left V 3 bases short and J 6 bases short, with 7 bases between. In DNA, the CDR3 is TGTGCCAGCAGCTCCAGCGGCAATGAGCAGTTCTTC. This encodes CASSSSGNEQFF.

CDR3: CSVATGQETQYF. The CDR3 DNA sequence: TGCAGCGTGGCAACAGGGCAGGAGACCCAGTACTTC. The chain combines TRBV29-1 with TRBJ2-5; perhaps TRBD1 as D (6 bases). Trimming pared 6 bases from V and 5 bases from J, leaving 13 bases between. This CDR3 region has 12 residues. Germline CDR1 is SQVTM and CDR2 is ANQGSEA.

V gene TRBV13 combines with J gene TRBJ2-7; no definite D call. Germline CDR1 and CDR2: PRHDT and FYEKMQ (reference sequence). The CDR3 has 12 amino acids. Trimming removed 2 bases from V and 4 bases from J, with 6 bases in between. This chain's CDR3 is CASSLLGYEQYF. In DNA form, the CDR3 reads TGTGCCAGCAGCTTACTAGGTTACGAGCAGTACTTC.

The chain recombines TRBV27 with TRBJ2-3; TRBD1 matches 12 bases. Germline V CDR1 and CDR2: MNHEY, SMNVEV (reference sequence). The CDR3 covers 15 residues. The V and J ends lost 4 bases and 4 bases, in that order; junction bases with no gene match: 3. The CDR3 nucleotides are TGTGCCAGCAGTTGGGGACAGGGGGCAGCAGATACGCAGTATTTT. It is translated as CASSWGQGAADTQYF.

The rearrangement uses TRBV7-2 and TRBJ1-4, with no clear D. The CDR3 has 14 residues. Germline V gene sequence: CDR1 SGHTA, CDR2 FQGNSA. Trimming stripped 3 bases from V and 2 bases from J, with 7 bases between. This CDR3 reads CASSFGGTNEKLFF. CDR3 in DNA: TGTGCCAGCAGCTTTGGCGGGACTAATGAAAAACTGTTTTTT.

This clone was seen a single time. The genes are TRBV28 and TRBJ1-2; no reliable D call. The CDR3 sequence is 12 residues long. In germline, CDR1 is MDHEN, CDR2 SYDVKM. The V gene lost 3 bases and the J gene lost 4 bases, with 6 bases spanning the gap. The CDR3 DNA reads TGTGCCAGCAGTTTCTCCAGCTATGGCTACACCTTC. This sequence encodes CASSFSSYGYTF.

This clone has only a few counts. V usage is TRBV20-1 and J usage is TRBJ1-1; D remains ambiguous. The CDR3 runs to 11 residues. The V gene's germline CDR1 is DFQATT and CDR2 SNEGSKA (reference sequence). Here the CDR3 reads CRIPGNTEAFF. As DNA, the CDR3 is TGCAGGATCCCAGGAAACACTGAAGCTTTCTTT.

This chain uses TRBV3-1 (or the pseudogene TRBV3-2) with TRBJ1-1; D might be TRBD1 (6 bases). The V gene lost 4 bases and the J gene lost 5 bases, with 11 bases spanning the gap. Germline V gives CDR1 LGHDT, CDR2 YNNKEL (reference sequence). CDR3 length equals 13 residues. CDR3: CASSLQGGTEAFF. In nucleotides, the CDR3 is TGTGCCAGCAGCCTACAGGGAGGGACTGAAGCTTTCTTT.

Comment on this clone: Other DNA sequences in this specimen translate into the identical CDR3. The chain has TRBV3-1 (or the pseudogene TRBV3-2) and TRBJ1-3, with D unresolved. Trimming cost V 4 bases and J 6 bases, with 7 bases left between them. This CDR3 has 12 residues. The germline gives CDR1 LGHDT, CDR2 YNNKEL (reference sequence). CDR3 nucleotides: TGTGCCAGCAGCCCCAGCGAAAACACCATATATTTT. This gives the protein CASSPSENTIYF.

A few counts support this clone. The rearrangement joins TRBV27 to TRBJ1-1, with D perhaps matching TRBD1 (6 bases). Looked up from germline, CDR1 is MNHEY and CDR2 is SMNVEV (reference sequence). The CDR3 length is 15 residues. The V gene lost 6 bases and the J gene lost 1 base, with 15 bases spanning the gap. CDR3 sequence: CASSYRTAANTEAFF. CDR3 bases: TGTGCCAGCAGCTACCGGACAGCTGCGAACACTGAAGCTTTCTTT.

The CDR3 coding sequence is TGTGCCAGCAGCTTGACAGGGGGGGGTTCACCCCTCCACTTT. Protein sequence: CASSLTGGGSPLHF. The gene calls are TRBV7-2 and TRBJ1-6, with 9 bases matching TRBD1. Germline CDR1 reads SGHTA; CDR2 reads FQGNSA. Trimming cost V 3 bases and J 9 bases; bases outside gene matches: 3. This CDR3 contains 14 residues.

This chain uses TRBV4-3 with TRBJ1-2, with D maybe TRBD1 (5 bases). CDR3 length equals 15 residues. Germline assignment: CDR1 LGHNA and CDR2 YSLEER. Trimming removed 0 bases at V and 8 bases at J, with 16 bases between. CDR3 in DNA: TGCGCCAGCAGCCAAGATTGGTACAGGCAGGAAGGCTACACCTTC. Its translation is CASSQDWYRQEGYTF.